The present T cell receptor (beta chain) was sequenced within a study of shared clonotypes between healthy human individuals. J gave up 6 bases and V 6 bases, and 12 bases lay outside the gene matches. This CDR3 contains 16 residues. The V gene's germline CDR1 is MDHEN and CDR2 SYDVKM. Profiling relied on immunoSEQ multiplex PCR, and the TCRdb table lists in-frame clones only, not all of them. The sample yields approximately 2,300,000 clones, roughly 92% seen once. This chain links TRBV28 with TRBJ1-5; TRBD1 matches at 9 bases. Material for sequencing was naive CD4+ T cells from PBMCs. Subset defined: CD45RA+ positively selected. The clonotype was recovered from a young man in good health. Some clones in this sample may be carry-over from other donors' samples. The CDR3 protein is CASRLPGQGRTQPQHF. In nucleotides, the CDR3 is TGTGCCAGCAGACTACCCGGACAGGGGCGTACTCAGCCCCAGCATTTT.